This T cell receptor (beta chain) was identified in a study of sequential checkpoint blockade in melanoma. Trimming took 5 bases from V and 6 from J, leaving 10 bases between them. Germline CDR1 is MNHGY and CDR2 is SAAAGT. The CDR3 has 12 residues. The sample's treatment: randomized to nivolumab then ipilimumab (arm A) or the reverse (arm B). Sequencing used immunoSEQ multiplex PCR; TCRdb keeps in-frame clones, though not all of them. The data contain some 5,100 clones, roughly a fifth of them seen just once; the ten biggest clones take up approximately 18%. This clonotype originated in a human donor with melanoma. The specimen was tumor tissue (inferred from file names), collected from a patient given nivolumab and ipilimumab in sequence. The gene calls are TRBV6-8 and TRBJ1-2; D possibly corresponds to TRBD1 (5 bases). In nucleotides, the CDR3 is TGTGCCAGCAGTCCTCAAGGGGATGGCTACACCTTC. It is translated as CASSPQGDGYTF.